The TCR beta chain under discussion was sequenced for a study of T cell repertoires in cytomegalovirus infection (dated by TCRdb to about 2019). About the study as a whole: Because public TCR beta signatures pointed to carriage of CMV infection together with the matching HLA type, the HLA type of each donor mattered for the analysis.

Worth noting for this clonotype: The antigen it binds to is not known. Per-base qualities were not stored, and no clone one base away is much larger.

Taken from cysteine to phenylalanine, the CDR3 has 14 residues. Here the CDR3 DNA is all that survives: 42 bases in frame from base 1. Based on the germline V gene, the CDR1 and CDR2 sequences are SGHDT and YYEEEE. V is reduced by 0 bases and J by 4 bases, leaving a spacing of 5 bases between them. Sequencing relied on an Illumina HiSeq 1500. In TCRdb, the public reads were trimmed at Q25 with fastp and aligned with MiXCR, with productive beta chains retained. One record per CDR3 amino acid sequence lists the most common genes and DNA. Across this sample there are roughly 230,000 distinct CDR3 sequences, with about 18% seen only once. Less than 60% of the sample rests with the top ten. The paper's findings and limits, for the study overall: In both this cohort and an independent roughly 350-donor cohort, the cumulative frequency of public TCR beta family members distinguished carriers of CMV infection plus the relevant HLA type. The ex vivo response was dominated by HLA-C-restricted CMV-specific TCR beta clonotypes, which also provided the single most frequent clonotype in two of eight donors.

The V and J segments used are TRBV5-6 and TRBJ2-6, with no reliable assignment of the D segment. Source material: CD8+ T cells from PBMCs. This TCR was sampled from a human donor in good health (CMV status not recorded). Some clones in this sample may be carry-over from other donors' samples. The CDR3 in this case is CASSLGWGANVLTF. Read as DNA, the sequence is TGTGCCAGCAGCTTGGGGTGGGGGGCCAACGTCCTGACTTTC. The reference TRBV5-6 and TRBJ2-6 proteins fill in what lies around the CDR3, so the full variable domain reads DAGVTQSPTHLIKTRGQQVTLRCSPKSGHDTVSWYQQALGQGPQFIFQYYEEEERQRGNFPDRFSGHQFPNYSSELNVNALLLGDSALYLCASSLGWGANVLTFGAGSRLTVL.